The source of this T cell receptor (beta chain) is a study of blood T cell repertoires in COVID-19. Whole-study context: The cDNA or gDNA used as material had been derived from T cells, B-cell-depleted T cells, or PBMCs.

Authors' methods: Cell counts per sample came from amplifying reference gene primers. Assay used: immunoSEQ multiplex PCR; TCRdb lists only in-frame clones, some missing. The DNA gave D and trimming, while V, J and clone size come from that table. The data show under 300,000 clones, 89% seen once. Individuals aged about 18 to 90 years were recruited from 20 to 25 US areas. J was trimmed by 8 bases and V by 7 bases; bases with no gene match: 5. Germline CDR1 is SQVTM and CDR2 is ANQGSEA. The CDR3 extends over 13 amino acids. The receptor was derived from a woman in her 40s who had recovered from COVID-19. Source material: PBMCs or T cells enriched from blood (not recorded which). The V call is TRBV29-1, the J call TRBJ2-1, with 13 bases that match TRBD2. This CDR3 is CSDRTSGSHEQFF. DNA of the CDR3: TGCAGCGATCGGACTAGCGGGAGCCATGAGCAGTTCTTC.